This record looks at one T cell receptor (beta chain) sequence and its context. Antigen specificity is unknown. The TCR alpha and TCR beta cDNA libraries, bearing sample barcodes and UMIs, were generated by 5'RACE using constant-segment primers. Using its own MiXCR run on the 5' RACE reads, TCRdb lists one record per CDR3 protein. In the table there are over 250,000 distinct CDR3 sequences, around 15% of which are singletons. Germline V gene sequence: CDR1 SGHRS, CDR2 YFSETQ. The CDR3 has 14 amino acids. The ends lost 3 bases at V and 6 bases at J; junction bases unmatched: 7. These data belong to a study of T-cell memory formation after mild COVID-19. Study conclusions and caveats: The authors did not confirm SARS-CoV-2 specificity of second-wave clones peaking day 37.

The sequence derives from a man aged 18 to 29 who had mild COVID-19 (a few samples of this study predate the infection). Cell type and time point are not known. The specimen was PBMCs or a T cell subset sorted from them (not recorded which). The J gene is TRBJ2-7, the V gene TRBV5-1, with 9 bases aligning to TRBD1. The DNA for the CDR3 is TGCGCCAGCAGCTATACCGGGACAGGGTCCGAGCAGTACTTC. Translating it yields CASSYTGTGSEQYF.